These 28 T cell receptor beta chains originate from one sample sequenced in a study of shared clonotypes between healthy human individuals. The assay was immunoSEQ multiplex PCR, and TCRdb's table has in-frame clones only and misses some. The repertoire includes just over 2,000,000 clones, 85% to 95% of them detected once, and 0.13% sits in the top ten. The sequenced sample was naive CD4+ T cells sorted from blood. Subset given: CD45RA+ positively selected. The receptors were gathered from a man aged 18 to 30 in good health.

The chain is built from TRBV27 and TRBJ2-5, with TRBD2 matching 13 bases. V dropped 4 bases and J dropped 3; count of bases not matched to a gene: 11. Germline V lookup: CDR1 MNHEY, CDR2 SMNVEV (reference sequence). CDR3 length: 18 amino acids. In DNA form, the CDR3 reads TGTGCCAGCAGTTCCGGACTAGCGGGGGCCTTAGGGGAAGAGACCCAGTACTTC. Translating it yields CASSSGLAGALGEETQYF.

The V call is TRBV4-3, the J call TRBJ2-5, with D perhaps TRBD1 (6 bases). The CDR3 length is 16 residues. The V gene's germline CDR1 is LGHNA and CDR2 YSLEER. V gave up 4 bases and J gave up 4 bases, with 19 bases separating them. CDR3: CASSPRGRGLTETQYF. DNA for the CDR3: TGCGCCAGCAGCCCTCGGGGCAGGGGCTTAACAGAGACCCAGTACTTC.

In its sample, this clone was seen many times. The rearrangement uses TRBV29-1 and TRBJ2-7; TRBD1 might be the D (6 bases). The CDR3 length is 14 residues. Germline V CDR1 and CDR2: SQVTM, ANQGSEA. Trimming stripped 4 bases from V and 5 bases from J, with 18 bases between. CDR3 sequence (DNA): TGCAGCGTTGTCGGGCAGGGGATAAAGAACGAGCAGTACTTC. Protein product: CSVVGQGIKNEQYF.

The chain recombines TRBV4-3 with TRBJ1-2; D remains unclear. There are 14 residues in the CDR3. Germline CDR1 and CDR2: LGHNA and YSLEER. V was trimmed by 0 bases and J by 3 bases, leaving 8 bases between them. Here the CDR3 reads CASSQDLHDYGYTF. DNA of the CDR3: TGCGCCAGCAGCCAAGATCTCCACGACTATGGCTACACCTTC.

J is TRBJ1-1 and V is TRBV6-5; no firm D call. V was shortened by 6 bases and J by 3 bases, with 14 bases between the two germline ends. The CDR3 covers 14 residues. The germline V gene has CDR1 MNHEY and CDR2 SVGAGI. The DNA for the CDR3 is TGTGCCAGCAGCAGTTACATCGGGGACACTGAAGCTTTCTTT. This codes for CASSSYIGDTEAFF.

Written as DNA, the CDR3 is TGTGCCAGCAGCGTAGAAGGTAGGACAGGGGGCCGCGATACGCAGTATTTT. It translates to CASSVEGRTGGRDTQYF. The gene calls are TRBV9 and TRBJ2-3; the match to TRBD1 covers 11 bases. This CDR3 comprises 17 residues. V gave up 0 bases and J gave up 6 bases; unmatched junction bases: 9. Germline V gene data show CDR1 as SGDLS and CDR2 as YYNGEE.

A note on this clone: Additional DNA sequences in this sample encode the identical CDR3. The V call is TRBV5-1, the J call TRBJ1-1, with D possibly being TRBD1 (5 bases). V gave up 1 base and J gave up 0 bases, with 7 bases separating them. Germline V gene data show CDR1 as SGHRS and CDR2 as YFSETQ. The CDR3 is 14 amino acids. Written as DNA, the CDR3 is TGCGCCAGCAGCTTGTCAGGGATGAACACTGAAGCTTTCTTT. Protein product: CASSLSGMNTEAFF.

CDR3 bases: TGTGCCAGCAGTGAAGTGGTTCTAGCGCCTTACAATGAGCAGTTCTTC. Protein: CASSEVVLAPYNEQFF. The V gene is TRBV6-1, the J gene TRBJ2-1, with D possibly being TRBD2 (6 bases). Germline V gene sequence: CDR1 MNHNS, CDR2 SASEGT. V lost 1 base, J lost 4 bases, and 14 bases lay in between. This CDR3 is built from 16 residues.

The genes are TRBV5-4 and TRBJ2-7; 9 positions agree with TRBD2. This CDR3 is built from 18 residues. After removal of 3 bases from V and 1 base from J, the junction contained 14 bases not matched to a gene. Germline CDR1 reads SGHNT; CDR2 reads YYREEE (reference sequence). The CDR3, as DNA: TGTGCCAGCAGCTCCTGGGGAGTAGCGGGAGAGAAGTCCTACGAGCAGTACTTC. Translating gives CASSSWGVAGEKSYEQYF.

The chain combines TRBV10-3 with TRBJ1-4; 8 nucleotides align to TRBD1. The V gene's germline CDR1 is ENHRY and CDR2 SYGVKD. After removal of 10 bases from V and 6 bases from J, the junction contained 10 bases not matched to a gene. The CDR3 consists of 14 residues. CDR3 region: CATAIRGRDEKLFF. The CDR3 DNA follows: TGTGCCACCGCTATCAGGGGGCGCGATGAAAAACTGTTTTTT.

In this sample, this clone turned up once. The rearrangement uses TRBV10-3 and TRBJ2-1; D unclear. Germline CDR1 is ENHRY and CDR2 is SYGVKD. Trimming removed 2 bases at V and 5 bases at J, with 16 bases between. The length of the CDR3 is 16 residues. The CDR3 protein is CAISEPNSGSHNEQFF. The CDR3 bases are TGTGCCATCAGTGAGCCAAACTCCGGAAGCCACAATGAGCAGTTCTTC.

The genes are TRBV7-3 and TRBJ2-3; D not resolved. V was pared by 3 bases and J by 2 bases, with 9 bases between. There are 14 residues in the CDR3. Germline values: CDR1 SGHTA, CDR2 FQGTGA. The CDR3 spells CASSLSATTDTQYF. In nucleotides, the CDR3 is TGTGCCAGCAGCTTGTCAGCAACCACAGATACGCAGTATTTT.

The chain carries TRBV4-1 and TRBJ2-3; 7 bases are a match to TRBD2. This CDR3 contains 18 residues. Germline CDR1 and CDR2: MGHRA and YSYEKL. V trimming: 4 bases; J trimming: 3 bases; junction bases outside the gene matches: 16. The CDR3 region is CASSRGGASGSRTDTQYF. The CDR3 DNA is TGCGCCAGCAGCCGGGGAGGGGCTAGCGGTTCCAGGACAGATACGCAGTATTTT.

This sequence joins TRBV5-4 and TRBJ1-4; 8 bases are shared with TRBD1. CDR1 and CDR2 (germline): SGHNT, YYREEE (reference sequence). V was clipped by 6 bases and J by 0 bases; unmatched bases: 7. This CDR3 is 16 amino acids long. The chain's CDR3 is CASTNQGAATNEKLFF. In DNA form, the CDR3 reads TGTGCCAGCACCAATCAGGGGGCTGCAACTAATGAAAAACTGTTTTTT. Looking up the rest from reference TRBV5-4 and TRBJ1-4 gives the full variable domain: ETGVTQSPTHLIKTRGQQVTLRCSSQSGHNTVSWYQQALGQGPQFIFQYYREEENGRGNFPPRFSGLQFPNYSSELNVNALELDDSALYLCASTNQGAATNEKLFFGSGTQLSVL.

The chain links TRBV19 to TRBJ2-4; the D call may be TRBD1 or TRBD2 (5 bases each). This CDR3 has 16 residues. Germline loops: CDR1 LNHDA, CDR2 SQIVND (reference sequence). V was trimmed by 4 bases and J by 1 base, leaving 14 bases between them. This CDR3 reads CASSRVGEKAKNIQYF. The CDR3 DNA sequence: TGTGCCAGTAGTAGAGTGGGGGAGAAGGCCAAAAACATTCAGTACTTC.

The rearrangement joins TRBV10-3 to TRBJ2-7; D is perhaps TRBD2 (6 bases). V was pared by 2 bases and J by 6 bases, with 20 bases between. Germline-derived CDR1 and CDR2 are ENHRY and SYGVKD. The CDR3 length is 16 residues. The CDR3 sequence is CAISESAGRGTREQYF. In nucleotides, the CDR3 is TGTGCCATCAGTGAGAGCGCCGGGAGAGGGACGCGCGAGCAGTACTTC.

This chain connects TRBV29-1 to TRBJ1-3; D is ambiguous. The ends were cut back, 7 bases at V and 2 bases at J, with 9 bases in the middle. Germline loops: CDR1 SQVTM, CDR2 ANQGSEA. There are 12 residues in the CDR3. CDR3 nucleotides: TGCAGCGGTGGTAGTCCTGGAAACACCATATATTTT. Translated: CSGGSPGNTIYF.

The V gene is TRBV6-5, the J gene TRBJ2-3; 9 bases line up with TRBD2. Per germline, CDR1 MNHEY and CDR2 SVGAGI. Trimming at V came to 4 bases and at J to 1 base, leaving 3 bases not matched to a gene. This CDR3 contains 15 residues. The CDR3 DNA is TGTGCCAGCAGTTCGGGACTAGCAGGCACAGATACGCAGTATTTT. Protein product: CASSSGLAGTDTQYF.

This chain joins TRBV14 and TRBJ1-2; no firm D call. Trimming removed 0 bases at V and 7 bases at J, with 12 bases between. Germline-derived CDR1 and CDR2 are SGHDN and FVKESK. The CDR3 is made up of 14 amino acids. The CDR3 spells CASSQDFGPSGYTF. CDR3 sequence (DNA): TGTGCCAGCAGCCAAGACTTCGGCCCAAGTGGCTACACCTTC.

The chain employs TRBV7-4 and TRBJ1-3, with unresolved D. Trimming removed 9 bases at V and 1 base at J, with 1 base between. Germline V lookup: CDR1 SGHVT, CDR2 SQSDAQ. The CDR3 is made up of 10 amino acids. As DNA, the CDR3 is TGTGCCAGGTCTGGAAACACCATATATTTT. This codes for CARSGNTIYF.

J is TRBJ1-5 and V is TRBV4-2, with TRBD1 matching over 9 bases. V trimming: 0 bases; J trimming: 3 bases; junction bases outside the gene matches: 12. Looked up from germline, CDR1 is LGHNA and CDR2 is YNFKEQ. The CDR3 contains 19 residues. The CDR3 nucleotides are TGTGCCAGCAGCCAAGATCACCGGGACAGGGCTTCGTACAATCAGCCCCAGCATTTT. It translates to CASSQDHRDRASYNQPQHF.

CDR3 amino acids: CASSLGQMAYNEQFF. In DNA form, the CDR3 reads TGTGCCAGCAGCTTGGGACAGATGGCGTACAATGAGCAGTTCTTC. The chain uses TRBV5-6 and TRBJ2-1; TRBD1 might be the D (5 bases). The V gene's germline CDR1 is SGHDT and CDR2 YYEEEE. The CDR3 is 15 residues long. Trimming pared 0 bases from V and 4 bases from J, leaving 11 bases between.

CDR3 sequence: CASSPSTGGESPLHF. In DNA form, the CDR3 reads TGCGCCAGCAGCCCGTCGACAGGGGGCGAGTCCCCCCTCCACTTT. The genes are TRBV5-1 and TRBJ1-6; 10 nucleotides agree with TRBD1. V lost 4 bases and J lost 13; bases outside the gene matches: 11. The germline gives CDR1 SGHRS, CDR2 YFSETQ. This CDR3 is 15 amino acids long.

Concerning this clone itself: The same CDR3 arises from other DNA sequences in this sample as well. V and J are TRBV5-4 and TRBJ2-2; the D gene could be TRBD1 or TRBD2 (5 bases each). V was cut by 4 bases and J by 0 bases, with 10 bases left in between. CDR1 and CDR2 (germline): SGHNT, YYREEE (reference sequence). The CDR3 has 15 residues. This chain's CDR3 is CASSPGTANTGELFF. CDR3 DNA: TGTGCCAGCAGCCCAGGGACGGCGAACACCGGGGAGCTGTTTTTT.

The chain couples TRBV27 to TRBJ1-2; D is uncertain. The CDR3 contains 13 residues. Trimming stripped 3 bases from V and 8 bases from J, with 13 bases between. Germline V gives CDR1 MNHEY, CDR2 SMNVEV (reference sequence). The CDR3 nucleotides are TGTGCCAGCAGTTTCGCGGGTAGAGGGGGCTACACCTTC. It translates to CASSFAGRGGYTF.

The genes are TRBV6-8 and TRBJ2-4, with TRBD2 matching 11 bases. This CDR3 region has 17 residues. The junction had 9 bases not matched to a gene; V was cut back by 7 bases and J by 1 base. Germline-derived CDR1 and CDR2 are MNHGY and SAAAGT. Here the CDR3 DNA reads TGTGCCAGCATCGAGACTAGCGGGAATAGGGCCAAAAACATTCAGTACTTC. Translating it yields CASIETSGNRAKNIQYF.

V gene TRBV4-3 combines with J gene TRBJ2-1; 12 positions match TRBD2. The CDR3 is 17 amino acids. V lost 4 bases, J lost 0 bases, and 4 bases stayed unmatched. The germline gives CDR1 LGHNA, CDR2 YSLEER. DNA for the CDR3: TGCGCCAGCAGCCGGGGGACTAGCGGGTACTCCTACAATGAGCAGTTCTTC. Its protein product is CASSRGTSGYSYNEQFF.

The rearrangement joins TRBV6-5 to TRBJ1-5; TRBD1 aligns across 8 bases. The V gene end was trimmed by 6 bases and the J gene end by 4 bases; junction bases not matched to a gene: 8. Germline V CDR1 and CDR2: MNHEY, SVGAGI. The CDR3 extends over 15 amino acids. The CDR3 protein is CASRPGGAVNQPQHF. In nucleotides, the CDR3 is TGTGCCAGCAGGCCAGGGGGCGCGGTGAATCAGCCCCAGCATTTT.